This T cell receptor (beta chain) was observed in a study of T-cell memory formation after mild COVID-19 (dated by TCRdb to 2020 to 2022). For the study in its entirety: TCR sequence clusters from the two donors were found to be largely donor specific. The cohort comprised two young, previously healthy adult volunteers, one female and one male. In a couple of donors, T-cell clones that expanded and contracted after mild COVID-19 were followed by sequencing TCRalpha and TCRbeta repertoires longitudinally.

V is reduced by 3 bases and J by 10 bases, leaving a spacing of 10 bases between them. The CDR3 sequence holds 12 residues, the cysteine and phenylalanine included. Left in the record is the CDR3 DNA by itself, 36 bases read in frame from the first base. General conclusions and limits of the study: Clones that contracted from day 15 to 85 showed balanced CD4/CD8 phenotypes, whereas a second wave of clones that expanded from day 15 to 37 leaned towards CD4+. The detection of some responding clones in pre-infection memory suggests that pre-existing cross-reactive memory T cells joined the SARS-CoV-2 response. SARS-CoV-2 specificity was not confirmed for the second-wave clones peaking on day 37. Contracting CD4+ clones were located mainly in the CM and EM memory subsets, whereas CD8+ clones were found to be enriched in EMRA. The study included only a couple of mild cases, and larger cohorts that include severe cases with pre-infection samples were judged to be necessary.

On this clonotype: The specificity of this receptor is unknown. Base-call qualities are not available, and no considerably larger clone is one nucleotide away.

Sequencing instrument: Illumina NovaSeq 6000. cDNA libraries for TCRalpha and TCRbeta were prepared by 5'RACE using constant-segment primers, with sample barcodes and unique molecular identifiers added. RNA was extracted from every sample with Trizol reagent. Amplification of the libraries took two PCR steps, and the second step added a second sample barcode plus Illumina TruSeq adapters. Libraries were sequenced on an Illumina NovaSeq with 2 x 150 bp paired-end reads. For the original study's pipeline: The reads were demultiplexed and collapsed into UMI-guided consensus sequences using migec v1.2.7. Using mixcr v2.1.11, UMI consensuses were aligned to TRA and TRB V and J templates and then assembled into clonotypes. A clonotype was counted as expanded or contracted only when both edgeR and NoisET called the clonotype significant, with the noise models trained on biological replicates. For edgeR calls, a false discovery rate-adjusted p below 0.01 and a log2 fold-change threshold of 1 were applied. As an exploratory analysis of dynamics, PCA with hierarchical clustering was applied to max-normalized trajectories of the 1000 most abundant clonotypes. The CD4 or CD8 phenotype of responding clones was assigned using the separately sequenced CD4+ and CD8+ repertoires. Through fastp at Q25 and MiXCR, TCRdb rebuilt clones from the public reads, retaining in-frame beta chains. Identical CDR3 proteins give one entry, which carries the most common genes and DNA. The V and J calls reflect TCRdb's pipeline rather than the authors' work. Here the sample has about 240,000 distinct CDR3 sequences; roughly a tenth occur a single time. Roughly a fifth of the sample is held by the ten biggest clonotypes.

Ficoll-Paque density gradient centrifugation was the method used to isolate PBMCs. The source is a man between 18 and 29 years old who had mild COVID-19 (a few samples of this study predate the infection). The sample titles of this study are shuffled in the database, so cell type and time point are left out; the donor was told from shared clones. This receptor chain uses TRBV12-3 or TRBV12-4 and TRBJ2-1; the D gene cannot be resolved reliably. The sequenced material came from PBMCs or a T cell subset sorted from them (not recorded which). The CDR3 in this case is CASSFTLGEQFF. At the DNA level, the sequence is TGTGCCAGCAGTTTTACCTTGGGCGAGCAGTTCTTC.